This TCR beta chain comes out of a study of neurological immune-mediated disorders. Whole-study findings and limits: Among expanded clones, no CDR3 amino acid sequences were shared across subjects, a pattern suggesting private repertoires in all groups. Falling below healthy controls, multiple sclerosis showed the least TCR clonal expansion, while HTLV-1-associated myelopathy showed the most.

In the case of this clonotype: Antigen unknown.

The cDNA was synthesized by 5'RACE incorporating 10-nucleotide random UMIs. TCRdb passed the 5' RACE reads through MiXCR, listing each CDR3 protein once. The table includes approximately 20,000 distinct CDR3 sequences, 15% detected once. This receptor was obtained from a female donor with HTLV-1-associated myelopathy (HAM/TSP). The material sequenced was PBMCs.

CDR3 amino acids: CASSATRTDTQYF. The CDR3 nucleotides are TGTGCCAGCAGCGCCACCCGGACAGATACGCAGTATTTT. The chain carries TRBV7-8 and TRBJ2-3; D not certain. The germline V gene encodes CDR1 SGHVS and CDR2 FQNEAQ. The ends were cut back, 5 bases at V and 3 bases at J, with 9 bases in the middle. There are 13 residues in the CDR3.